This T cell receptor (beta chain) was obtained from a study of blood T cells in healthy people across ages. Overall study: T cells yielded about one barcoded beta molecule per two cells through template switching.

Primed by a sample-barcoded 5' primer and a J-beta primer mix, a second PCR proceeded for 7 to 11 cycles. One entry per CDR3 protein results from TCRdb running MiXCR on the 5' RACE reads. The table has 1.6 million or so distinct CDR3 sequences, 34% seen once. Findings and caveats of the study: Age advanced and TCR beta diversity per million T cells fell, roughly linearly.

The CDR3 sequence is 18 residues long. Trimming left V 5 bases short and J 2 bases short, with 23 bases between. CDR1 and CDR2 from the germline V gene are SEHNR and FQNEAQ (reference sequence). This clonotype was picked up a small number of times. Its antigen is undetermined. Extraction of total RNA produced a minimum of 6 micrograms from each sample. The chain is built from TRBV7-9 and TRBJ2-3; D might be TRBD1 (6 bases). Sequenced material: blood. The origin of this receptor is a woman aged 25 to 45 in good health. This CDR3 reads CASSHRATEILNTDTQYF. CDR3 DNA sequence: TGTGCCAGCAGCCACAGGGCGACAGAAATCTTAAACACAGATACGCAGTATTTT.